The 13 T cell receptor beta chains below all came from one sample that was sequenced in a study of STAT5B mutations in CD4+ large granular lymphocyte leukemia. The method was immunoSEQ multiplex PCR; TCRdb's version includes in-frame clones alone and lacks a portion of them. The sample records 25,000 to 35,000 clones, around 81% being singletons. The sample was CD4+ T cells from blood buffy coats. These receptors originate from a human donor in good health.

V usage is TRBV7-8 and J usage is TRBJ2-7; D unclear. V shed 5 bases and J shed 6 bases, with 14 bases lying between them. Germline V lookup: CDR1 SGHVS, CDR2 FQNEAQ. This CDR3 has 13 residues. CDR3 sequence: CASSTGVHREQYF. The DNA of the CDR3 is TGTGCCAGCAGCACGGGTGTACATCGCGAGCAGTACTTC.

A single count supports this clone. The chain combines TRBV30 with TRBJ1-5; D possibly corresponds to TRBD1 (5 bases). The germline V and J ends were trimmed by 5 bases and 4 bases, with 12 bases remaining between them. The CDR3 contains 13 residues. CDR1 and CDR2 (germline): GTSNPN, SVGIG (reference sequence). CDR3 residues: CAWSLGGNQPQHF. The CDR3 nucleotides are TGTGCCTGGTCGTTGGGGGGAAATCAGCCCCAGCATTTT.

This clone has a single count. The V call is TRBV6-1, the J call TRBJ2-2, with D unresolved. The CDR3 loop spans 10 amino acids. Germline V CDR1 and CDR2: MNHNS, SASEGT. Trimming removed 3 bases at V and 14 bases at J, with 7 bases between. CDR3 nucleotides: TGTGCCAGCAGTGATGAAACACTGTTTTTT. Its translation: CASSDETLFF.

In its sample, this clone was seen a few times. In nucleotides, the CDR3 is TGTGCCAGCAGTTCGGACAGGGGAACTAATGAAAAACTGTTTTTT. Its translation: CASSSDRGTNEKLFF. This sequence joins TRBV2 and TRBJ1-4; 9 positions match TRBD1. Germline trimming cut 5 bases from V and 1 base from J; bases unmatched to any gene: 2. The germline V gene has CDR1 SNHLY and CDR2 FYNNEI. The CDR3 is 15 residues long.

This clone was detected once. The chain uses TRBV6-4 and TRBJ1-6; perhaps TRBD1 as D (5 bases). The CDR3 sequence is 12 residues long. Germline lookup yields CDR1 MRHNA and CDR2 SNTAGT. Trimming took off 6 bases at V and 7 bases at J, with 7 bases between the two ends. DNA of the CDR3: TGTGCCAGCAGGGGGGTGAATTCACCCCTCCACTTT. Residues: CASRGVNSPLHF.

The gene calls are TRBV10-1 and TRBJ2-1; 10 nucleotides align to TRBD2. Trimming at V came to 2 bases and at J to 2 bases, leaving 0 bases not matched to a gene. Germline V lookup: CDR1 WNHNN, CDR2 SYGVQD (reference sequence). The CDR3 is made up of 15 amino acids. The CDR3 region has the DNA TGCGCCAGCAGTGAGGGACTAGCGGCCTACAATGAGCAGTTCTTC. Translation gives CASSEGLAAYNEQFF.

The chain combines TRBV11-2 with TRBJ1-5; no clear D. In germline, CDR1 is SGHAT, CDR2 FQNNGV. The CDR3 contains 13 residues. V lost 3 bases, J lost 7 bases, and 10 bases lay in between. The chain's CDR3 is CASSFSSEQPQHF. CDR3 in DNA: TGTGCCAGCAGCTTTTCGAGTGAACAGCCCCAGCATTTT.

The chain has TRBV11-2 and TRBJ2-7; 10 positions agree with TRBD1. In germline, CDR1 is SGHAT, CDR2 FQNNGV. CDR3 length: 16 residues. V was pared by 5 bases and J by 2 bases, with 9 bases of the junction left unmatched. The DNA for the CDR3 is TGTGCCAGCAGCACCTCGACAGGGGGCGGCACCTACGAGCAGTACTTC. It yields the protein CASSTSTGGGTYEQYF.

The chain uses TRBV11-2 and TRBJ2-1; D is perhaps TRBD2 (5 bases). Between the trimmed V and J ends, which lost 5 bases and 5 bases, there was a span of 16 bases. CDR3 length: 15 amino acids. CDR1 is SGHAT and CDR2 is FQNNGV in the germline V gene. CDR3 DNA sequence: TGTGCCAGCAGCGGATTAGGACTGAGAAACAATGAGCAGTTCTTC. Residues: CASSGLGLRNNEQFF.

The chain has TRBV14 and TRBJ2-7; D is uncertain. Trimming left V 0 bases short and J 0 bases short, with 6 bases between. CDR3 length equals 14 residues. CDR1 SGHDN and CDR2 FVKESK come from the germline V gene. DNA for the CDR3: TGTGCCAGCAGCCAAGACCAGAGCTCCTACGAGCAGTACTTC. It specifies CASSQDQSSYEQYF. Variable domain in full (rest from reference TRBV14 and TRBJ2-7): EAGVTQFPSHSVIEKGQTVTLRCDPISGHDNLYWYRRVMGKEIKFLLHFVKESKQDESGMPNNRFLAERTGGTYSTLKVQPAELEDSGVYFCASSQDQSSYEQYFGPGTRLTVT.

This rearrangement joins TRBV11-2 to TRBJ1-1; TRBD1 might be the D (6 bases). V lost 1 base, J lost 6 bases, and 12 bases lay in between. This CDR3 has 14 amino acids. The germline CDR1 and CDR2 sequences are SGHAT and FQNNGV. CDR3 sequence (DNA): TGTGCCAGCAGCTTAGTAGCGGGGGCATCTGAAGCTTTCTTT. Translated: CASSLVAGASEAFF.

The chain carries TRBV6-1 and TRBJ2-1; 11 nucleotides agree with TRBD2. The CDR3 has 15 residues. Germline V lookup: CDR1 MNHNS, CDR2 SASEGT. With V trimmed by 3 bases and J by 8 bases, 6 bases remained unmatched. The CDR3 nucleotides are TGTGCCAGCAGTGATTTAGCGGGAGGGCCGTATGAGCAGTTCTTC. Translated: CASSDLAGGPYEQFF.

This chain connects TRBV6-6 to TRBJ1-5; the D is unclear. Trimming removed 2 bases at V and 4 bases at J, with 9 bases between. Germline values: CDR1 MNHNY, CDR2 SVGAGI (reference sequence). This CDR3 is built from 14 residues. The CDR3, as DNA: TGTGCCAGCAGTTACGGTACGGTAAATCAGCCCCAGCATTTT. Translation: CASSYGTVNQPQHF.